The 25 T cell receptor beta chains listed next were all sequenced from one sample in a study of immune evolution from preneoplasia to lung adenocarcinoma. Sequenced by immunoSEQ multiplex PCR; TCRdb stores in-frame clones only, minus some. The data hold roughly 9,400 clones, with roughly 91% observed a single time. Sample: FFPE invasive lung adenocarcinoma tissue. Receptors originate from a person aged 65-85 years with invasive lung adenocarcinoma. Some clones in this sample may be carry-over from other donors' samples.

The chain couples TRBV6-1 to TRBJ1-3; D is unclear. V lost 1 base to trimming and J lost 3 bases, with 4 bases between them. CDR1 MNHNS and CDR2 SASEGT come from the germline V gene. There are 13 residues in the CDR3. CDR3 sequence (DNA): TGTGCCAGCAGTGAAGGGGGTGGAAACACCATATATTTT. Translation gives CASSEGGGNTIYF.

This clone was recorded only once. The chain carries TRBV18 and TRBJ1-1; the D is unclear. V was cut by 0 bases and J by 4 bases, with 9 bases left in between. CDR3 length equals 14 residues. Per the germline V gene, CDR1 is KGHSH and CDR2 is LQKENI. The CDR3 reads CASSPPGFRTEAFF. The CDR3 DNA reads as TGTGCCAGCTCACCACCGGGGTTTCGCACTGAAGCTTTCTTT.

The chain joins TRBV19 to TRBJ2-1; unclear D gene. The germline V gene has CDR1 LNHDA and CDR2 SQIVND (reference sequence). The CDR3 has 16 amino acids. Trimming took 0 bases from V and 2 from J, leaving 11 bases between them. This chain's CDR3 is CASSIDGRAAYNEQFF. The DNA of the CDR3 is TGTGCCAGTAGTATAGATGGACGGGCTGCCTACAATGAGCAGTTCTTC.

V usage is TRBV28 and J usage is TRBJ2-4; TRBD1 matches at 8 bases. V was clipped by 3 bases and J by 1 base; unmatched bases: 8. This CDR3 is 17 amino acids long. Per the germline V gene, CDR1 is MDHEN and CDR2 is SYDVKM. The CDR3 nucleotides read TGTGCCAGCAGTTTTAATGGACAGGGAATCGCCAAAAACATTCAGTACTTC. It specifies CASSFNGQGIAKNIQYF.

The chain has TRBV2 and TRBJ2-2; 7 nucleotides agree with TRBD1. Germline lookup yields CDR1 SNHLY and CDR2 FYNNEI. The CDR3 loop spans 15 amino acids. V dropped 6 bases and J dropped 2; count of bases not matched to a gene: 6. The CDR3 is CASSKGQVNTGELFF. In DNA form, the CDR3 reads TGTGCCAGCAGCAAAGGACAGGTTAACACCGGGGAGCTGTTTTTT.

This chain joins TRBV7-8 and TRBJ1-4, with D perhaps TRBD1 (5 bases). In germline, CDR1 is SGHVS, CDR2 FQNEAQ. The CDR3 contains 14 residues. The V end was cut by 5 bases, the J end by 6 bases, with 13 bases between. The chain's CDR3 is CASSPGTADEKLFF. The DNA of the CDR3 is TGTGCCAGCAGCCCCGGGACGGCTGATGAAAAACTGTTTTTT.

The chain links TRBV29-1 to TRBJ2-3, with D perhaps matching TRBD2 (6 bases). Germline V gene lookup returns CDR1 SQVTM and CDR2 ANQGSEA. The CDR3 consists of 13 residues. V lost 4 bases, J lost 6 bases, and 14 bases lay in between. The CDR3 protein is CSVVPQGGDTQYF. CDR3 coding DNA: TGCAGCGTTGTTCCCCAGGGAGGCGATACGCAGTATTTT.

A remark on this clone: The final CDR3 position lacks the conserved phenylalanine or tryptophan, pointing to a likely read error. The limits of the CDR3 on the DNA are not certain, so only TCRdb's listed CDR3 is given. CDR3: CASSPPELWGMDY. The chain is built from TRBV7-2 and TRBJ2-3. A total of 13 residues make up the CDR3, ends included. CDR1 and CDR2 (germline): SGHTA, FQGNSA.

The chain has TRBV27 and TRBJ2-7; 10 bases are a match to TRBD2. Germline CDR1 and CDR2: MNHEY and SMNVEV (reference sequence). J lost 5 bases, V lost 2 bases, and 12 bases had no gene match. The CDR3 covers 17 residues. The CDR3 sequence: CASSLLSSGSGWDEQYF. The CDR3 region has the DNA TGTGCCAGCAGTTTACTCTCTAGCGGGAGCGGTTGGGACGAGCAGTACTTC.

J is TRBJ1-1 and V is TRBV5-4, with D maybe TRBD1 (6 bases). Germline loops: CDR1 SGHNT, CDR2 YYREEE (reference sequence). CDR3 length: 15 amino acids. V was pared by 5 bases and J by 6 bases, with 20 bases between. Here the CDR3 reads CASSPWVGARAEAFF. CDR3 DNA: TGTGCCAGCAGTCCCTGGGTGGGGGCGCGCGCTGAAGCTTTCTTT.

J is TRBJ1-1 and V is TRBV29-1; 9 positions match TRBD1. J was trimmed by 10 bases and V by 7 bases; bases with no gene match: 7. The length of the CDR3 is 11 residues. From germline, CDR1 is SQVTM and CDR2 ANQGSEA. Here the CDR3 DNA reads TGCAGCGCAGGACAGGGGCCGGGAGCTTTCTTT. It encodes CSAGQGPGAFF.

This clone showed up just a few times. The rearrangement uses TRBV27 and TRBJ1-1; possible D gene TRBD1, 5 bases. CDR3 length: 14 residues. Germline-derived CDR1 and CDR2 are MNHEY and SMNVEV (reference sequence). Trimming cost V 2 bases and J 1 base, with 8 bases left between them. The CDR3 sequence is CASSLGQGNTEAFF. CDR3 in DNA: TGTGCCAGCAGTTTAGGCCAGGGGAACACTGAAGCTTTCTTT.

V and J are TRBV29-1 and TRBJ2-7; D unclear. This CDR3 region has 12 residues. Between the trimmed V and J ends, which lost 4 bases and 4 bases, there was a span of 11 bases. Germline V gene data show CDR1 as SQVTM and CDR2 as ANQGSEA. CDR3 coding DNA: TGCAGCGTTGGGGCCTACGTGTACGAGCAGTACTTC. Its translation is CSVGAYVYEQYF.

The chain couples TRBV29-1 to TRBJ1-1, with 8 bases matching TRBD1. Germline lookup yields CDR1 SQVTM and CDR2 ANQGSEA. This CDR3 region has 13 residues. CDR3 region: CITGGVMNTEAFF. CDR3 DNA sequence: TGCATCACAGGGGGGGTCATGAACACTGAAGCTTTCTTT.

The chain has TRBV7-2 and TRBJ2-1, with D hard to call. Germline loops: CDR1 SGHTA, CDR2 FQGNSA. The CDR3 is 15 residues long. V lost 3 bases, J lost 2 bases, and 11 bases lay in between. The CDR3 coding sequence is TGTGCCAGCAGCTTCCGCACGGGCACCTACAATGAGCAGTTCTTC. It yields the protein CASSFRTGTYNEQFF.

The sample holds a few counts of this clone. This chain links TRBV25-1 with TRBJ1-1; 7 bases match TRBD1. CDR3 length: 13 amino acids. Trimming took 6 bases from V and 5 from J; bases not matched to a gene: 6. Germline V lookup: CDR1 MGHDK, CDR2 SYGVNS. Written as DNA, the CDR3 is TGTGCCAGCAGGAGGGGGCTAGGGACTGAAGCTTTCTTT. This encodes CASRRGLGTEAFF.

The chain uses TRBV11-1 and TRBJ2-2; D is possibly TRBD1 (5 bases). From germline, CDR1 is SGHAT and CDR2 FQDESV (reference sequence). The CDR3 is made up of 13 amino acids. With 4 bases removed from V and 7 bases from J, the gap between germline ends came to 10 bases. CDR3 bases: TGTGCCAGCAGCTCCCCAGGGAACGGGGAGCTGTTTTTT. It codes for CASSSPGNGELFF.

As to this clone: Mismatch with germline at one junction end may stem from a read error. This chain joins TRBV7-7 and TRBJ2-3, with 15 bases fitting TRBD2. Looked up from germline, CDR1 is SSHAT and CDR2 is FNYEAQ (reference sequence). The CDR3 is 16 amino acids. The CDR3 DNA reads TGTGCTAGCAGCTTAGGACTAGCGGGAGGGCCCGATACGCAGTATTTT. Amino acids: CASSLGLAGGPDTQYF.

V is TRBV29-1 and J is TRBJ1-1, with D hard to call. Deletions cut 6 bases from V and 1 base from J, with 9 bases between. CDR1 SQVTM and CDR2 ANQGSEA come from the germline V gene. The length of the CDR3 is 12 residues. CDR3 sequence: CSVVQANTEAFF. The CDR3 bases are TGCAGCGTCGTCCAGGCGAACACTGAAGCTTTCTTT.

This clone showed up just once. The DNA of the CDR3 is TGCGCCAGCAGCCAAGACCAGTTCACTGAAGCTTTCTTT. Translated, it gives CASSQDQFTEAFF. This sequence joins TRBV4-1 and TRBJ1-1; D is unresolved. The length of the CDR3 is 13 residues. CDR1 and CDR2 from the germline V gene are MGHRA and YSYEKL. The ends were cut back, 0 bases at V and 4 bases at J, with 6 bases in the middle.

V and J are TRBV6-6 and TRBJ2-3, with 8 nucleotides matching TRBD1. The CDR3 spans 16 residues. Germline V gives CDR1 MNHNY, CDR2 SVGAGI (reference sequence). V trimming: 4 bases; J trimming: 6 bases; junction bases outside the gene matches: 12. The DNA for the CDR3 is TGTGCCAGCAGTTTCCTCCAGGGGGCGCGTGCGGATACGCAGTATTTT. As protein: CASSFLQGARADTQYF.

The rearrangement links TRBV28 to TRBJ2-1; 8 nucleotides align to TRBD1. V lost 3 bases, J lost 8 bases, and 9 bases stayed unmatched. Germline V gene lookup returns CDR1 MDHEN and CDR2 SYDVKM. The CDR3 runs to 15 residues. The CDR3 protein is CASSFPQGAMDEQFF. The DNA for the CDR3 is TGTGCCAGCAGTTTCCCGCAGGGGGCTATGGATGAGCAGTTCTTC.

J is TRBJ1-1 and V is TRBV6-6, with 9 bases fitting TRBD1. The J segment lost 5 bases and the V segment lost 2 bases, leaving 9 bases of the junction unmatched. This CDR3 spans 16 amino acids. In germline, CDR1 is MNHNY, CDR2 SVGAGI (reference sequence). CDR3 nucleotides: TGTGCCAGCAGTTACATTTTAGGACAGGGGAGAACTGAAGCTTTCTTT. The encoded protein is CASSYILGQGRTEAFF.

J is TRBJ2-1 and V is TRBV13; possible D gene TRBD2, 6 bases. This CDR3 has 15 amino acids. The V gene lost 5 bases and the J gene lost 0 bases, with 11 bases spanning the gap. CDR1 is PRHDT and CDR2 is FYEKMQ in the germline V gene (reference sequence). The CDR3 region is CASSIKRVSYNEQFF. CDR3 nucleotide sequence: TGTGCCAGCAGCATCAAGCGGGTCTCCTACAATGAGCAGTTCTTC.

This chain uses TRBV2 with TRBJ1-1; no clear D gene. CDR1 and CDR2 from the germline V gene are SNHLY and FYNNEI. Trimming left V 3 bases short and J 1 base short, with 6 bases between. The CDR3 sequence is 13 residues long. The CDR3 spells CASSEGRNTEAFF. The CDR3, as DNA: TGTGCCAGCAGTGAGGGTCGGAACACTGAAGCTTTCTTT.